Below are 10 T cell receptor beta chains sequenced from a single sample in a study of T cell responses to AZD1222 COVID-19 vaccine. Clones were sequenced by immunoSEQ multiplex PCR, and TCRdb holds only the in-frame ones, with some missing. The sample includes 130,000 to 150,000 clones, 80% to 95% of them seen just once. This material consisted of peripheral blood, taken on day 0 of AZD1222 vaccination. These receptors were collected from an adult in good health.

This clone has just one count. The J gene is TRBJ1-3, the V gene TRBV5-5, with a possible D match to TRBD1 (5 bases). CDR1 is SGHKS, CDR2 YYEKEE, per germline (reference sequence). V was trimmed by 4 bases and J by 2 bases, leaving 13 bases between them. The CDR3 spans 15 residues. This chain's CDR3 is CASSRQGFPGNTIYF. The CDR3 nucleotides are TGTGCCAGCAGCCGCCAGGGTTTCCCTGGAAACACCATATATTTT.

The chain joins TRBV27 to TRBJ1-4, with a weak D call TRBD1 (6 bases). Germline V gives CDR1 MNHEY, CDR2 SMNVEV (reference sequence). V lost 11 bases, J lost 8 bases, and 18 bases lay in between. CDR3 size: 13 residues. The CDR3 loop reads CAPAGRGYEKLFF. The CDR3 DNA follows: TGTGCCCCGGCCGGGAGGGGGTACGAAAAACTGTTTTTT.

V and J are TRBV19 and TRBJ2-1; 10 bases fit TRBD2. The CDR3 contains 17 residues. Germline values: CDR1 LNHDA, CDR2 SQIVND (reference sequence). V lost 5 bases to trimming and J lost 2 bases; unmatched junction nucleotides: 9. CDR3 residues: CASSVQKREGPYNEQFF. CDR3 nucleotides: TGTGCCAGTAGTGTCCAAAAGCGGGAGGGCCCCTACAATGAGCAGTTCTTC. Filled out from reference TRBV19 and TRBJ2-1, the complete variable domain reads DGGITQSPKYLFRKEGQNVTLSCEQNLNHDAMYWYRQDPGQGLRLIYYSQIVNDFQKGDIAEGYSVSREKKESFPLTVTSAQKNPTAFYLCASSVQKREGPYNEQFFGPGTRLTVL.

The chain uses TRBV18 and TRBJ1-5, with 7 bases lining up with TRBD1. This CDR3 is 15 amino acids long. V shed 6 bases, J shed 3 bases, and the junction held 8 bases outside the gene matches. CDR1 and CDR2 (germline): KGHSH, LQKENI. CDR3 region: CASSNRQGTNQPQHF. Written as DNA, the CDR3 is TGTGCCAGCTCGAATCGACAGGGTACCAATCAGCCCCAGCATTTT. Variable domain in full (rest from reference TRBV18 and TRBJ1-5): NAGVMQNPRHLVRRRGQEARLRCSPMKGHSHVYWYRQLPEEGLKFMVYLQKENIIDESGMPKERFSAEFPKEGPSILRIQQVVRGDSAAYFCASSNRQGTNQPQHFGDGTRLSIL.

This rearrangement joins TRBV28 to TRBJ1-1, with TRBD1 matching 8 bases. Germline assignment: CDR1 MDHEN and CDR2 SYDVKM. J gave up 6 bases and V 9 bases, and 15 bases lay outside the gene matches. This CDR3 is 15 amino acids long. The CDR3, as DNA: TGTGCCAGTCCGGGCAGGGGGCAGATGATGGCTGAAGCTTTCTTT. Translation: CASPGRGQMMAEAFF. Combining the CDR3 with reference TRBV28 and TRBJ1-1 gives the whole variable domain DVKVTQSSRYLVKRTGEKVFLECVQDMDHENMFWYRQDPGLGLRLIYFSYDVKMKEKGDIPEGYSVSREKKERFSLILESASTNQTSMYLCASPGRGQMMAEAFFGQGTRLTVV.

J is TRBJ2-1 and V is TRBV4-2; D might be TRBD2 (5 bases). Germline values: CDR1 LGHNA, CDR2 YNFKEQ. The CDR3 length is 16 residues. V lost 0 bases and J 0 bases, leaving 9 bases between the germline ends. The CDR3 protein is CASSQDLAGSYNEQFF. CDR3 nucleotide sequence: TGTGCCAGCAGCCAAGATCTAGCAGGCTCCTACAATGAGCAGTTCTTC.

This clone has just one count. The rearrangement uses TRBV18 and TRBJ2-2; 9 nucleotides agree with TRBD2. Germline values: CDR1 KGHSH, CDR2 LQKENI. J was trimmed by 5 bases and V by 2 bases; bases with no gene match: 3. CDR3 length: 15 amino acids. CDR3 bases: TGTGCCAGCTCACCATTCACTAGCGGGACCGGGGAGCTGTTTTTT. It translates to CASSPFTSGTGELFF.

The chain couples TRBV15 to TRBJ1-2; D may be TRBD1 (6 bases). Germline assignment: CDR1 LNHNV and CDR2 YYDKDF (reference sequence). The ends were cut back, 4 bases at V and 7 bases at J, with 16 bases in the middle. The CDR3 loop spans 14 amino acids. The CDR3, as DNA: TGTGCCACCAGCATGGTGGGGGCGAGCCGTGGCTACACCTTC. This sequence encodes CATSMVGASRGYTF.

The V gene is TRBV6-2 or TRBV6-3, the J gene TRBJ1-1; the match to TRBD1 covers 9 bases. The length of the CDR3 is 18 residues. Germline loops: CDR1 MNHEY, CDR2 SVGEGT. V shed 1 base, J shed 1 base, and the junction held 10 bases outside the gene matches. Here the CDR3 DNA reads TGTGCCAGCAGTTACTTGACGGGACAGGGAGGACGGAACACTGAAGCTTTCTTT. The encoded protein is CASSYLTGQGGRNTEAFF.

The chain joins TRBV28 to TRBJ2-1, with D unclear. The CDR3 sequence is 16 residues long. Germline CDR1 MDHEN, CDR2 SYDVKM. The germline V and J ends were trimmed by 5 bases and 4 bases, with 18 bases remaining between them. CDR3: CASSHLIPSSYNEQFF. CDR3 coding DNA: TGTGCCAGCAGTCACCTCATCCCATCTTCTTACAATGAGCAGTTCTTC. Complete variable domain (other parts from reference TRBV28 and TRBJ2-1): DVKVTQSSRYLVKRTGEKVFLECVQDMDHENMFWYRQDPGLGLRLIYFSYDVKMKEKGDIPEGYSVSREKKERFSLILESASTNQTSMYLCASSHLIPSSYNEQFFGPGTRLTVL.